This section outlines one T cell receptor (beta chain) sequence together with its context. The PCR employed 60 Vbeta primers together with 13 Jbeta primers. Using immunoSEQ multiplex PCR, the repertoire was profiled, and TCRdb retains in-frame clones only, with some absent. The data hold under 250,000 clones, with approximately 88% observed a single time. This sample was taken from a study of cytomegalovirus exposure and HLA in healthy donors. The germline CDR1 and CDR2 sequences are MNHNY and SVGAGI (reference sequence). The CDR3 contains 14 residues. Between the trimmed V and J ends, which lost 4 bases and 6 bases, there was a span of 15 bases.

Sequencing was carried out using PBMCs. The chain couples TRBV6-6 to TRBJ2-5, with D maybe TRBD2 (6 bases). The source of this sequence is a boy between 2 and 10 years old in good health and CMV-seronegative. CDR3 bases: TGTGCCAGCAGTTCACGTAGCGGACCCCAGACCCAGTACTTC. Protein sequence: CASSSRSGPQTQYF.